This TCR beta chain originates from a study of cytomegalovirus exposure and HLA in healthy donors. Study outcomes and limitations: In a later analysis, common viral pathogens appeared linked to several of the most significant clusters.

PCR used 60 Vbeta primers and 13 Jbeta primers. Sequencing used immunoSEQ multiplex PCR; TCRdb keeps in-frame clones, though not all of them. The table has 150,000 to 200,000 clones, 55% to 65% seen once. Germline CDR1 and CDR2: MNHNS and SASEGT. Deletions cut 2 bases from V and 3 bases from J, with 14 bases between. The CDR3 consists of 16 residues. Worth noting for this clone: Its specificity is unknown.

The gene calls are TRBV6-1 and TRBJ2-1; D might be TRBD2 (7 bases). Sequenced material: PBMCs. The clonotype originates from a middle-aged man in good health and CMV-seronegative. CDR3 sequence reads: CASSERGGGFYNEQFF. The CDR3 nucleotides are TGTGCCAGCAGTGAAAGAGGGGGGGGGTTCTACAATGAGCAGTTCTTC.